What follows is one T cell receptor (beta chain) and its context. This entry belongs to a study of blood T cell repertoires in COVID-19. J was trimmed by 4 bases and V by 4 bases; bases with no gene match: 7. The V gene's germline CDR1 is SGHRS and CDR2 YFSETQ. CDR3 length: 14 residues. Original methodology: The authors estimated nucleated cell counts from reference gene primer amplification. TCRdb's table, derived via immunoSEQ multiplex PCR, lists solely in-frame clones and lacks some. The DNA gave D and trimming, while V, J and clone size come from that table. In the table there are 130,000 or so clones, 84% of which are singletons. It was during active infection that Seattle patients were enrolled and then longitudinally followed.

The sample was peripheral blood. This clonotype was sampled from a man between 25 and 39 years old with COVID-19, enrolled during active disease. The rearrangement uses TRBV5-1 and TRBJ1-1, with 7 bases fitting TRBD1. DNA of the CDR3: TGCGCCAGCAGCCCTATGACAGGGAGCACTGAAGCTTTCTTT. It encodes CASSPMTGSTEAFF.